This record concerns one T cell receptor (beta chain) sequence. This CDR3 has 16 residues. Per germline, CDR1 DFQATT and CDR2 SNEGSKA (reference sequence). V shed 1 base and J 4 bases; nucleotides not matched to a gene: 4. The data stem from a study of blood T cells in healthy people across ages. The authors ran a second PCR of about 6 to 12 cycles using a sample-barcoded 5' primer and a J-beta primer mix. MiXCR, applied by TCRdb to the 5' RACE reads, yields one record per CDR3 protein. The sample shows approximately 1,000,000 distinct CDR3 sequences, about two fifths of them seen only once. The chain couples TRBV20-1 to TRBJ2-7, with 16 bases matching TRBD2. Sequences were obtained from blood. The source of this sequence is a young man in good health. This chain's CDR3 is CSARAGTSGRAYEQYF. The CDR3 DNA follows: TGCAGTGCTAGAGCCGGGACTAGCGGGAGGGCATACGAGCAGTACTTC.